This T cell receptor beta chain comes out of a study of blood T cells in healthy people across ages. V dropped 0 bases and J dropped 2 bases, with 11 bases sitting between them. CDR1 and CDR2 from the germline V gene are SGHRS and YFSETQ. This CDR3 region has 15 residues. Combining a sample-barcoded 5' primer with a J-beta primer mix, a second PCR ran for about 7 to 11 cycles. TCRdb reprocessed the 5' RACE reads with MiXCR, giving one entry per CDR3 protein. This sample yields 550,000 to 700,000 distinct CDR3 sequences, of which about 26% are seen a single time; around 20% belongs to the top ten. This clonotype was seen a few times.

The chain has TRBV5-1 and TRBJ2-5; possibly TRBD2 for D (6 bases). Material: blood. The receptor was derived from a woman in her 70s in good health. The CDR3 DNA reads TGCGCCAGCAGCTTGGCCGCGGGACGTCAAGAGACCCAGTACTTC. Its protein product is CASSLAAGRQETQYF.